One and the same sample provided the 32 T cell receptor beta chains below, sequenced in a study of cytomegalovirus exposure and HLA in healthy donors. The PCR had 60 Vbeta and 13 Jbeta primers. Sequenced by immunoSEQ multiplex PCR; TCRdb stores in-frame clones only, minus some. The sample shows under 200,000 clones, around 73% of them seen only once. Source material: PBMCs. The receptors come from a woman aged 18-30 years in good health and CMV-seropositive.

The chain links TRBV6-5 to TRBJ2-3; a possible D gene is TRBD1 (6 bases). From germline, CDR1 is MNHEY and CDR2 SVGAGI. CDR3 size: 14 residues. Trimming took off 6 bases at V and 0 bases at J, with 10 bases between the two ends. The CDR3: CASRRDTSTDTQYF. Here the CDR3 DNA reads TGTGCCAGCAGACGGGACACGAGCACAGATACGCAGTATTTT.

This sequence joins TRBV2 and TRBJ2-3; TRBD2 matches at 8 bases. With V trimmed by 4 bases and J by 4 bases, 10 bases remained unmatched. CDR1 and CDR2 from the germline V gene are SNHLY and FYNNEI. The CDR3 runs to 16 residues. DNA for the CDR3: TGTGCCAGCAGTGTGGAGACGGGGGGGAATGCAGATACGCAGTATTTT. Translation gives CASSVETGGNADTQYF.

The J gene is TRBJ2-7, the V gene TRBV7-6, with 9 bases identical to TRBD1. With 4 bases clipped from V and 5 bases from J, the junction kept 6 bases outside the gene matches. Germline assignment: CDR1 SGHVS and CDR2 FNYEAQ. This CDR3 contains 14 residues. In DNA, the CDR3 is TGTGCCAGCAGCTCCGGACAGGGGAGTAACGAGCAGTACTTC. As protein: CASSSGQGSNEQYF.

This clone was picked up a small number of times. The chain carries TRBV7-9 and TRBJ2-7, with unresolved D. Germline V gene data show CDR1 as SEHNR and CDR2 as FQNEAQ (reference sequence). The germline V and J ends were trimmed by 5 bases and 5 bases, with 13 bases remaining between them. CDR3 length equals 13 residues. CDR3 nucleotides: TGTGCCAGCAGCCCCGACAAACACCACGAGCAGTACTTC. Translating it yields CASSPDKHHEQYF.

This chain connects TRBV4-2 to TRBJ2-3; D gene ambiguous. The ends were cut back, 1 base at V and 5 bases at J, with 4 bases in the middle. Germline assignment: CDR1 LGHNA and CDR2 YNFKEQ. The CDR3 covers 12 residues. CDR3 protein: CASSQAGDTQYF. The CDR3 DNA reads TGTGCCAGCAGCCAAGCGGGAGATACGCAGTATTTT.

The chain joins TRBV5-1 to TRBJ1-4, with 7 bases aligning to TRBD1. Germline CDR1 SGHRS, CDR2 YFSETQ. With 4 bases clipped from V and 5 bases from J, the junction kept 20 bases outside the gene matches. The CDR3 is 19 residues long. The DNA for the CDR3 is TGCGCCAGCAGCCTTGGAGGGTGGGACAGCTTGAACCTCAATGAAAAACTGTTTTTT. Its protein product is CASSLGGWDSLNLNEKLFF.

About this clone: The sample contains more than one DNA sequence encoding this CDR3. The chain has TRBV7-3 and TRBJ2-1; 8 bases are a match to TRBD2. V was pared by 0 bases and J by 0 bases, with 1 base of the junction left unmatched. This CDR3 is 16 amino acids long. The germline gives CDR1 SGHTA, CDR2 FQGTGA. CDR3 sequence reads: CASSLTGTSSYNEQFF. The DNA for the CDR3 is TGTGCCAGCAGCTTAACCGGGACTAGCTCCTACAATGAGCAGTTCTTC.

CDR3 sequence reads: CASRDRDYQPQHF. The CDR3 DNA reads as TGTGCCAGCAGGGACAGAGATTATCAGCCCCAGCATTTT. The rearrangement links TRBV6-1 to TRBJ1-5, with TRBD1 as a possible D gene (6 bases). Germline lookup yields CDR1 MNHNS and CDR2 SASEGT. This CDR3 region has 13 residues. V lost 6 bases and J 5 bases, leaving 11 bases between the germline ends.

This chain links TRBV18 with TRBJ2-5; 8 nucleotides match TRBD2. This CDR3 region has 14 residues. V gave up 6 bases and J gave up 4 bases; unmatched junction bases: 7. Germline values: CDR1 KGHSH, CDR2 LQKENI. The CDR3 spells CASSPPGLGETQYF. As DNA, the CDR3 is TGTGCCAGCTCGCCCCCGGGACTAGGAGAGACCCAGTACTTC.

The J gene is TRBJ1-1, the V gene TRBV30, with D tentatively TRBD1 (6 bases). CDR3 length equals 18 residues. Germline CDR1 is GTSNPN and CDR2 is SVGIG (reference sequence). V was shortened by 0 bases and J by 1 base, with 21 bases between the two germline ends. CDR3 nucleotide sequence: TGTGCCTGGAGTGTTCCACCCAGACTGTCGGGACAGAACACTGAAGCTTTCTTT. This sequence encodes CAWSVPPRLSGQNTEAFF. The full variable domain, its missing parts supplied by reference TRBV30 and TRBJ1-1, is SQTIHQWPATLVQPVGSPLSLECTVEGTSNPNLYWYRQAAGRGLQLLFYSVGIGQISSEVPQNLSASRPQDRQFILSSKKLLLSDSGFYLCAWSVPPRLSGQNTEAFFGQGTRLTVV.

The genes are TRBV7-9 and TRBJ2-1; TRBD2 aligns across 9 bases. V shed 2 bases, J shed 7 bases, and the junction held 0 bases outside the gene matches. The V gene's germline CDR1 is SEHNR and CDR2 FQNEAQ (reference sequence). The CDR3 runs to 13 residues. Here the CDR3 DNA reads TGTGCCAGCAGCTTACTAGCGGGGAATGAGCAGTTCTTC. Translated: CASSLLAGNEQFF.

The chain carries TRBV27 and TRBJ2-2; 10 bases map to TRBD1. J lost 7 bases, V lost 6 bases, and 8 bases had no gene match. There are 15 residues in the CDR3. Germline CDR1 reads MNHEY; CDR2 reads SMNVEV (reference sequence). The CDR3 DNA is TGTGCCAGCAGCCCAGACAGGGGGCTTAACGGGGAGCTGTTTTTT. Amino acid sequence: CASSPDRGLNGELFF.

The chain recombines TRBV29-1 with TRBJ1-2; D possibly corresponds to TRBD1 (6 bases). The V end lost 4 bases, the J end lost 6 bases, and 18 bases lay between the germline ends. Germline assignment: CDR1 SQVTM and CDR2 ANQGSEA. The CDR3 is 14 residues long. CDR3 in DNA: TGCAGCGTTGGGCGCTCAACAGGGAATGATGGCTACACCTTC. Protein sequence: CSVGRSTGNDGYTF.

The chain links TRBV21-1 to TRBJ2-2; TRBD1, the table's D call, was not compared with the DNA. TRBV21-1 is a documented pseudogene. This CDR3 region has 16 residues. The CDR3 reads CASSNRTETNTGELFF. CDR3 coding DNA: TGTGCCAGCAGCAATAGGACAGAAACGAACACCGGGGAGCTGTTTTTT.

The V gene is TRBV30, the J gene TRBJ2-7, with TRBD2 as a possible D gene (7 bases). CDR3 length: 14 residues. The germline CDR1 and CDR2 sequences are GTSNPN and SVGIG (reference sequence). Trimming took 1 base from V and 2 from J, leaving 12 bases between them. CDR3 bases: TGTGCCTGGAGTGCACGGGGGGCCCCCTACGAGCAGTACTTC. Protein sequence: CAWSARGAPYEQYF.

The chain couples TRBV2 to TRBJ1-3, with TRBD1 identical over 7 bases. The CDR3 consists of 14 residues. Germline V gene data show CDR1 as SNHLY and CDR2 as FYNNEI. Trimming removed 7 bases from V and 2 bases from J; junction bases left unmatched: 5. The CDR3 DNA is TGTGCCAGCACCCCCAGGGGGGCTGGAAACACCATATATTTT. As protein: CASTPRGAGNTIYF.

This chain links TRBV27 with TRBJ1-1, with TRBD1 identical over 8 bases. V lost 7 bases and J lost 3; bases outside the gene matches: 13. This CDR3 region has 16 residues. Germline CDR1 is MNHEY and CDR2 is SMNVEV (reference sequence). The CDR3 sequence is CASKPRQGNGDTEAFF. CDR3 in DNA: TGTGCCAGCAAACCACGACAGGGGAATGGGGACACTGAAGCTTTCTTT.

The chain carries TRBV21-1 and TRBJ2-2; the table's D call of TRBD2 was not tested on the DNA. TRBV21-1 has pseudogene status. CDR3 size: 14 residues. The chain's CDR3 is CARVAGRPPGELFF. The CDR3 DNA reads TGTGCCAGAGTAGCGGGACGGCCACCCGGGGAGCTGTTTTTT.

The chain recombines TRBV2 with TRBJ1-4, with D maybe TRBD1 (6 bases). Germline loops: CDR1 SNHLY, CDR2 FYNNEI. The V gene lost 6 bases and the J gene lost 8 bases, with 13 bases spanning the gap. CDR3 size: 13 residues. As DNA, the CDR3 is TGTGCCAGCAGGGGGGGGCGAAGGGAAAAACTGTTTTTT. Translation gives CASRGGRREKLFF.

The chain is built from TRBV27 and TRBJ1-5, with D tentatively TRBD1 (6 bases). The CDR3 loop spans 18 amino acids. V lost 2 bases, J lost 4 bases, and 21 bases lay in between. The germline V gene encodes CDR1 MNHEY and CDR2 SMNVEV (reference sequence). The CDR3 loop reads CASSLGVGQGKKNQPQHF. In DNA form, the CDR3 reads TGTGCCAGCAGTTTAGGGGTAGGTCAGGGGAAAAAAAATCAGCCCCAGCATTTT.

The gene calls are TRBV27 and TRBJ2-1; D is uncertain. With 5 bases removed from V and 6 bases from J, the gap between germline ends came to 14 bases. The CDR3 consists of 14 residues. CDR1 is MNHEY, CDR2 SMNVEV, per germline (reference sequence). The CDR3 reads CASSPYATPNEQFF. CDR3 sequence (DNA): TGTGCCAGCAGTCCCTATGCTACCCCCAATGAGCAGTTCTTC.

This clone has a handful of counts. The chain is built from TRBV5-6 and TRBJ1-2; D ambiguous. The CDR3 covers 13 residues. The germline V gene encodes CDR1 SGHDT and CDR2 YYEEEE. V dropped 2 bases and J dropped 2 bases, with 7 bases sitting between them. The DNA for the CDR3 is TGTGCCAGCAGCTTTCCGGAGAACTATGGCTACACCTTC. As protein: CASSFPENYGYTF.

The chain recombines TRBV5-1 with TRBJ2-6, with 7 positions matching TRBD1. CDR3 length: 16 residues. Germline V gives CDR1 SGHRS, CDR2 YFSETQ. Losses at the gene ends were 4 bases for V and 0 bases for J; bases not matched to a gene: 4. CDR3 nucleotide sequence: TGCGCCAGCAGCGCAGACAGGGTCTCTGGGGCCAACGTCCTGACTTTC. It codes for CASSADRVSGANVLTF.

In DNA, the CDR3 is TGTGCCAGCAGCGTATCGGGTAGGTCCTACAATGAGCAGTTCTTC. This translates into CASSVSGRSYNEQFF. This chain links TRBV9 with TRBJ2-1; D uncertain. Germline lookup yields CDR1 SGDLS and CDR2 YYNGEE. Trimming shortened V by 1 base and J by 1 base, and 9 bases separated the two germline ends. The CDR3 totals 15 residues. Together with reference TRBV9 and TRBJ2-1, the CDR3 gives the full variable domain: DSGVTQTPKHLITATGQRVTLRCSPRSGDLSVYWYQQSLDQGLQFLIQYYNGEERAKGNILERFSAQQFPDLHSELNLSSLELGDSALYFCASSVSGRSYNEQFFGPGTRLTVL.

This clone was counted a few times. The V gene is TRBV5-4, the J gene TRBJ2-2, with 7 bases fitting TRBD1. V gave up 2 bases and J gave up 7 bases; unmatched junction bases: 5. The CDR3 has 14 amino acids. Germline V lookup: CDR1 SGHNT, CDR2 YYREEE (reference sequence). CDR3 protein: CASSFKTGFGELFF. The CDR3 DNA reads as TGTGCCAGCAGCTTTAAGACAGGGTTCGGGGAGCTGTTTTTT.

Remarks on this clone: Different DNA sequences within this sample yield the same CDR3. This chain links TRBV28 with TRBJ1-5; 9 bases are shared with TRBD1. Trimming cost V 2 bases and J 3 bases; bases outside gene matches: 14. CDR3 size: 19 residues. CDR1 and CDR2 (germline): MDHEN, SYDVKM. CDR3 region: CASSLGFGTGSFNNQPQHF. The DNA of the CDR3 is TGTGCCAGCAGTTTAGGCTTTGGGACAGGGAGCTTTAACAATCAGCCCCAGCATTTT.

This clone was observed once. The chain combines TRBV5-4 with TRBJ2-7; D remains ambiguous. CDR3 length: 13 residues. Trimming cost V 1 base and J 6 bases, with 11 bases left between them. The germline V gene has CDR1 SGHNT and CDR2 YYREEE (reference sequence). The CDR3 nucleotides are TGTGCCAGCAGCTTGTCACAATCGGGCGAGCAGTACTTC. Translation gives CASSLSQSGEQYF.

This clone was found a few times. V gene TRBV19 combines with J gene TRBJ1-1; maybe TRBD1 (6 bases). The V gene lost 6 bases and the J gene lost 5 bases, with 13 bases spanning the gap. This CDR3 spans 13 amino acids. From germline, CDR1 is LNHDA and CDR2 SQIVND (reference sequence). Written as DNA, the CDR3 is TGTGCCAGTAGCGACAGGAGAGGTACTGAAGCTTTCTTT. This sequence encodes CASSDRRGTEAFF. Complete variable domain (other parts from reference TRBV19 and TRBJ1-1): DGGITQSPKYLFRKEGQNVTLSCEQNLNHDAMYWYRQDPGQGLRLIYYSQIVNDFQKGDIAEGYSVSREKKESFPLTVTSAQKNPTAFYLCASSDRRGTEAFFGQGTRLTVV.

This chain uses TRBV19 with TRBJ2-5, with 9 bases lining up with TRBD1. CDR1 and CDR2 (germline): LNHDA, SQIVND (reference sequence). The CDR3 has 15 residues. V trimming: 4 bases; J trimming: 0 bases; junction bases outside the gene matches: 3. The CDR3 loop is CASSTGTGYQETQYF. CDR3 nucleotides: TGTGCCAGTAGTACCGGGACAGGGTACCAAGAGACCCAGTACTTC. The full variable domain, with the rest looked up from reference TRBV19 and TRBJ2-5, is DGGITQSPKYLFRKEGQNVTLSCEQNLNHDAMYWYRQDPGQGLRLIYYSQIVNDFQKGDIAEGYSVSREKKESFPLTVTSAQKNPTAFYLCASSTGTGYQETQYFGPGTRLLVL.

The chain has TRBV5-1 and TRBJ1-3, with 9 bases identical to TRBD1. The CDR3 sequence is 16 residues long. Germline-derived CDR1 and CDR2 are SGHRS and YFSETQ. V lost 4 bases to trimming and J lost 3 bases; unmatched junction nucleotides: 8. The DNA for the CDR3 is TGCGCCAGCAGCCCGACACAGGGGGCTTATGGAAACACCATATATTTT. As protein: CASSPTQGAYGNTIYF.

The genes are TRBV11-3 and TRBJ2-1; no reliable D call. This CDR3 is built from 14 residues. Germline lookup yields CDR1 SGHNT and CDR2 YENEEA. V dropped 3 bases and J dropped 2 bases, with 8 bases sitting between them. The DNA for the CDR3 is TGTGCCAGCAGCTTGGAGCAGACCTACAATGAGCAGTTCTTC. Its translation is CASSLEQTYNEQFF.

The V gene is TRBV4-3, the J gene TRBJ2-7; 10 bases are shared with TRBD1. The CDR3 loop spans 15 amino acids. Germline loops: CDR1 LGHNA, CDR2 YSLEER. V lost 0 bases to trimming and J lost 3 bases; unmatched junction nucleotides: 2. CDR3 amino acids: CASSQEWTGGYEQYF. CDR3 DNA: TGCGCCAGCAGCCAAGAGTGGACAGGGGGCTACGAGCAGTACTTC.